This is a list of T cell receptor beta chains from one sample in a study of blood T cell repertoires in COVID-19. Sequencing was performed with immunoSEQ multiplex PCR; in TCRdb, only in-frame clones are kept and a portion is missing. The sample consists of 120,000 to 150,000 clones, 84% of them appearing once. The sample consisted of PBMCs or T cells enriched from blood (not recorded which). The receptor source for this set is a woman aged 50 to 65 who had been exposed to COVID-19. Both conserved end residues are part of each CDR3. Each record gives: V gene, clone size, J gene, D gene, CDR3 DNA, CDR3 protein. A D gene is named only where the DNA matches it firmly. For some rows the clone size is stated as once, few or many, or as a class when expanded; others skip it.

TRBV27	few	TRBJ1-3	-	TGTGCCAGCAGTTCCTACCTTGGCTCTGGAAACACCATATATTTT	CASSSYLGSGNTIYF
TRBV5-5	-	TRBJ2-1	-	TGTGCCAGCAGCTTGGGGGTGGGGCCTCTGGAGCAGTTCTTC	CASSLGVGPLEQFF
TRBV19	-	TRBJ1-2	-	TGTGCCAGTAAAGCGGCTGTTGGGGGCTACACCTTC	CASKAAVGGYTF
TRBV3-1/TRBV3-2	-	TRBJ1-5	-	TGTGCCAGCAGCCAAGATGTTAGCAGGGAGGCTCAGCCCCAGCATTTT	CASSQDVSREAQPQHF
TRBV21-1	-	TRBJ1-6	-	TGTGCCAGCAGCAAAAGGTCCCACGGCGGTACGGGACCCCAGGGGAATTCACCCCTCCACTTT	CASSKRSHGGTGPQGNSPLHF
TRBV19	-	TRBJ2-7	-	TGTGCCAGTAGTATTCTTGGAGTGGGGAGCGAGCAGTACTTC	CASSILGVGSEQYF
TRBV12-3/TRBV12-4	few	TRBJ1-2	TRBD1	TGTGCCAGCAGTCTGGGACAGAGTTATGGCTACACCTTC	CASSLGQSYGYTF
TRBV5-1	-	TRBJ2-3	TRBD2	TGCGCCAGCAGCTTGGCCGGGGCGGGGGGAACAGATACGCAGTATTTT	CASSLAGAGGTDTQYF
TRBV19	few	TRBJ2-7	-	TGTGCCAGTAGTGTGCAGGGTAACTCCTACGAGCAGTACTTC	CASSVQGNSYEQYF
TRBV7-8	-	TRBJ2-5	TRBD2	TGTGCCAGCAGCTCCCCGGGACTAGCGTTCCAAGAGACCCAGTACTTC	CASSSPGLAFQETQYF
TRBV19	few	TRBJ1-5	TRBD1	TGTGCCAGTACCCAACTTCCGGGACAGGGTTCACATCAGCCCCAGCATTTT	CASTQLPGQGSHQPQHF
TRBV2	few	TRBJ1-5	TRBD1	TGTGCCAGCATTCGCGACAGGGGCTACAATCAGCCCCAGCATTTT	CASIRDRGYNQPQHF
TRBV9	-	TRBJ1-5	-	TGTGCCAGCAGCGTAGCGGCAGGGCATAATCAGCCCCAGCATTTT	CASSVAAGHNQPQHF
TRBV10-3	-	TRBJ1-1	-	TGTGCCATCAGTAAGTCCCGGGACTTTAACGGACGAGCTTTCTTT	CAISKSRDFNGRAFF
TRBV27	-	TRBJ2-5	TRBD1	TGTGCCAGCAGTCCAGGGGACAGGATGTGGGAGACCCAGTACTTC	CASSPGDRMWETQYF
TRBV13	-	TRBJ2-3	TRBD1	TGTGCCAGCAGCCCTAGGACAGGGGGTCATACAGATACGCAGTATTTT	CASSPRTGGHTDTQYF
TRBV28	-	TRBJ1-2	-	TGTGCCAGCAGTTTATCCGGGCGACAGAGAGCTAACTATGGCTACACCTTC	CASSLSGRQRANYGYTF
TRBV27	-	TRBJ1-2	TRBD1	TGTGCCAGCAGTCCCGCGGTGACAGGGGGCTATGGCTACACCTTC	CASSPAVTGGYGYTF
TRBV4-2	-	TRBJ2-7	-	TGTGCCAGCAGCCAAGGGGGGGACGGAACCTACGAGCAGTACTTC	CASSQGGDGTYEQYF
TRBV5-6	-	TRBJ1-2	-	TGTGCCAGCAGCTTGCCGTTGACAGGACCCCGCTACCACACCTTC	CASSLPLTGPRYHTF
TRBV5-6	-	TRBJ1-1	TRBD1	TGTGCCAGCAGCTTGTATGGGACAGCTACCCACACTGAAGCTTTCTTT	CASSLYGTATHTEAFF
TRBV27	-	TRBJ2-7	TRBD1	TGTGCCAGCAAAGGGACAGACTCCTACGAGCAGTACTTC	CASKGTDSYEQYF
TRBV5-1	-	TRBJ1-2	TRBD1	TGCGCTAGCAGGCCCGGGACAGGGGGCATCCAGCCCTATGGCTACACCTTC	CASRPGTGGIQPYGYTF
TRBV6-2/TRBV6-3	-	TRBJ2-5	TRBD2	TGTGCCAGCAGTTATTCCGTAGCGGGGGGGCCTGAGACCCAGTACTTC	CASSYSVAGGPETQYF
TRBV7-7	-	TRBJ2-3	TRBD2	TGTGCCAGCAGCCCACGGACTAGCGGCCATAGCACAGATACGCAGTATTTT	CASSPRTSGHSTDTQYF
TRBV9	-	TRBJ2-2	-	TGTGCCAGCAACTCCTTAGAGGCCGGCTGGAAGATGTCTACCGGGGAGCTGTTTTTT	CASNSLEAGWKMSTGELFF
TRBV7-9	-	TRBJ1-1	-	TGTGCCAGCAGCCACCACTTGGTCTCGGGGGTCACTGAAGCTTTCTTT	CASSHHLVSGVTEAFF
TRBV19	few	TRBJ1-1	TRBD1	TGTGCCAGTAGTCCTACAGGGGGCACTGAAGCTTTCTTT	CASSPTGGTEAFF
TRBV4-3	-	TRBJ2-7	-	TGCGCCAGCAGCCAAGCTATACCCTGGGGGGACAGCTACTACGAGCAGTACTTC	CASSQAIPWGDSYYEQYF
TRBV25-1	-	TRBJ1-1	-	TGTGCCAGCAGTGAAGGGTACGGGAGGCGAGCTTTCTTT	CASSEGYGRRAFF
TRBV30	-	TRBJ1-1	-	TGTGCCTGGGCATTAGCAGAGAACACTGAAGCTTTCTTT	CAWALAENTEAFF
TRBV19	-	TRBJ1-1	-	TGTGCCAGTAGTATCAAGAACACTGAAGCTTTCTTT	CASSIKNTEAFF
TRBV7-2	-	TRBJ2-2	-	TGTGCCAGCAGAAAACAGGGGAGGTGGACCGGGGAGCTGTTTTTT	CASRKQGRWTGELFF
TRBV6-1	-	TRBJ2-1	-	TGTGCCAGCAGTGAACCCCCCAAGGCAGGGAACGAGCAGTTCTTC	CASSEPPKAGNEQFF
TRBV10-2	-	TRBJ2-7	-	TGCGCCAGCGAGGACAGACCCTCCTACGAGCAGTACTTC	CASEDRPSYEQYF
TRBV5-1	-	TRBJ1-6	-	TGCGCCAGCAGCTTGGACGGACAGTTGAACCCCCTCCACTTT	CASSLDGQLNPLHF